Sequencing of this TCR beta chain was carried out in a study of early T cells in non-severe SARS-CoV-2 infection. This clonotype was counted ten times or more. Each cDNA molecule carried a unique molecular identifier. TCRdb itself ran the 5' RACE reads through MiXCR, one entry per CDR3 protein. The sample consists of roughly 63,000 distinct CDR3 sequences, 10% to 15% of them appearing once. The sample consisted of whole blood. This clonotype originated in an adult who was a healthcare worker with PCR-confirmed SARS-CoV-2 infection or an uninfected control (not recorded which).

The CDR3, as DNA: TGTGCCAGCAGCTTGGAGGGGACAGGGAGAGATACGCAGTATTTT. Its protein product is CASSLEGTGRDTQYF. This chain uses TRBV5-6 with TRBJ2-3; 9 bases agree with TRBD1. Trimming cost V 0 bases and J 5 bases; bases outside gene matches: 4. CDR1 is SGHDT, CDR2 YYEEEE, per germline. The CDR3 has 15 residues.